This T cell receptor (beta chain) was profiled in a study of blood T cell repertoires in COVID-19. The overall study: Sample material is recorded as cDNA or gDNA derived from T cells, B-cell-depleted T cells, or PBMCs.

Original analysis: Reference gene primer amplification gave estimated nucleated cell counts. Sequencing was performed with immunoSEQ multiplex PCR; in TCRdb, only in-frame clones are kept and a portion is missing. The V and J calls and the clone size are those of that table, but D and trimming were determined from the DNA. This sample yields some 220,000 clones, of which roughly 80% are seen a single time; about 5.6% belongs to the top ten. The CDR3 has 14 residues. V was cut by 0 bases and J by 3 bases, with 9 bases left in between. Per germline, CDR1 SGHNT and CDR2 YYREEE (reference sequence). This TCR derives from a woman aged 70 to 79 with COVID-19, enrolled during active disease. This sequence joins TRBV5-4 and TRBJ1-2; D is perhaps TRBD1 (6 bases). Sequenced sample: peripheral blood. As DNA, the CDR3 is TGTGCCAGCAGCTTGGACAGGGAAGACTATGGCTACACCTTC. Translating it yields CASSLDREDYGYTF.